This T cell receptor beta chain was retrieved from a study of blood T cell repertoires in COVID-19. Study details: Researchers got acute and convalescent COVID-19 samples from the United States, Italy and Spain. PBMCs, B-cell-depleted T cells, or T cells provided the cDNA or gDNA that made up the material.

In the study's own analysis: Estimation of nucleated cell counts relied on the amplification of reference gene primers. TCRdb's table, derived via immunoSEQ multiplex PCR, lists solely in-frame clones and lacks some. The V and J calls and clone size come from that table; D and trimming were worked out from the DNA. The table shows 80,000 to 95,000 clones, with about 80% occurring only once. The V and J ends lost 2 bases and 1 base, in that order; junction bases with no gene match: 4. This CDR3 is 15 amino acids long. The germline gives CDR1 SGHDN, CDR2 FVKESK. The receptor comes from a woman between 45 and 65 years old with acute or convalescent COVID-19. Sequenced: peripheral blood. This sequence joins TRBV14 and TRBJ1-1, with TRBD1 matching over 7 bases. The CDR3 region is CASSQWAGGNTEAFF. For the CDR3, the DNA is TGTGCCAGCAGCCAATGGGCAGGGGGGAACACTGAAGCTTTCTTT.